This T cell receptor beta chain stems from a study of blood T cell repertoires in COVID-19. Study-level information: PBMCs, B-cell-depleted T cells, or T cells were the source of the cDNA or gDNA that made up the material.

Germline V gives CDR1 SGDLS, CDR2 YYNGEE. This CDR3 is 14 amino acids long. The junction had 6 bases not matched to a gene; V was cut back by 4 bases and J by 4 bases. The data were produced by immunoSEQ multiplex PCR, yet TCRdb's version contains in-frame clones alone and is incomplete. The repertoire holds some 48,000 clones, almost 80% seen once, with roughly 6.1% in the top ten. The sample comprised PBMCs or T cells enriched from blood (not recorded which). The V gene is TRBV9, the J gene TRBJ2-3, with 7 bases lining up with TRBD2. This TCR came from a woman in her forties or fifties with acute COVID-19. The CDR3 DNA follows: TGTGCCAGCAGCAAAAGGGACTATTCAGATACGCAGTATTTT. Translating it yields CASSKRDYSDTQYF.